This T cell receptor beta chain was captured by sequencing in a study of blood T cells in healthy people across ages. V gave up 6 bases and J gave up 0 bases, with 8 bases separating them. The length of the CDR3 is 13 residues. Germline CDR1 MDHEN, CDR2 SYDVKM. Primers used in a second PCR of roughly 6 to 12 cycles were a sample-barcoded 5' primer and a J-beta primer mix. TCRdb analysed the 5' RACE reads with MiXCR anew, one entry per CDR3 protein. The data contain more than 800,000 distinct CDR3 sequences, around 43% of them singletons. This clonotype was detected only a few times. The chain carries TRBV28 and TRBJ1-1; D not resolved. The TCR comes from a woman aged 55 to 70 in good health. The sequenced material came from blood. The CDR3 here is CASSRRLNTEAFF. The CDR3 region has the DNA TGTGCCAGCAGCCGACGGTTGAACACTGAAGCTTTCTTT.